The clone carrying this T cell receptor (beta chain) was detected a few times. Antigen specificity is unknown. V shed 0 bases, J shed 1 base, and the junction held 17 bases outside the gene matches. CDR1 and CDR2 (germline): MNHEY, SVGEGT. This CDR3 is 23 amino acids long. The record originates from a study of post-analysis software for immune sequencing data. Notes on the study in general: Among roughly five TRBV segments more frequent in patients than controls were TRBV5-6, TRBV5-1 and TRBV20-1.

Unique molecular identifiers tagged the TCR beta cDNA libraries. One entry per CDR3 protein results from TCRdb running MiXCR on the PCR reads. Among 820,000 or so distinct CDR3 sequences listed, roughly 50% were seen once. Sequences were obtained from blood. This rearrangement joins TRBV6-2 or TRBV6-3 to TRBJ2-5, with 16 bases matching TRBD2. The receptor comes from a girl under 18 with multiple sclerosis. This chain's CDR3 is CASSYSIGFRGLAGGDPQETQYF. As DNA, the CDR3 is TGTGCCAGCAGTTACTCGATTGGGTTCCGGGGACTAGCGGGAGGGGACCCCCAAGAGACCCAGTACTTC.